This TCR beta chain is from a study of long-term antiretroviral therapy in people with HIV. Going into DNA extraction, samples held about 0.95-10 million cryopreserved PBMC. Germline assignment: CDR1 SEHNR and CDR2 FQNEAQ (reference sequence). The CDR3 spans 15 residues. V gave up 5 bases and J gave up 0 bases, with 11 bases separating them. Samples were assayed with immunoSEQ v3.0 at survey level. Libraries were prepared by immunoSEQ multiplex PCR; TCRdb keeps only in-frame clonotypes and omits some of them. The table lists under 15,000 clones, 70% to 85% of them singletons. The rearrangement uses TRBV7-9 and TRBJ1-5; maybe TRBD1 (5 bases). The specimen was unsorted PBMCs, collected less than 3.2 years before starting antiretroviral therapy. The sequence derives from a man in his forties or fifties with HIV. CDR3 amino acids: CASSQGDYSNQPQHF. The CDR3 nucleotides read TGTGCCAGCAGCCAAGGGGACTATAGCAATCAGCCCCAGCATTTT.